The present T cell receptor beta chain was sequenced within a study of CD8+ T cells in alopecia areata. For the study at large: Tofacitinib therapy took 6 to 18 months; 6 months off drug came after. Study-wide results and limits: Mice gave a clearer picture of TCR sharing than patients did, possibly for HLA-related reasons. Scalp clonality and expanded CD8+ clones among the top 100 were significantly decreased by tofacitinib.

This clone has only a few counts. The antigen is not known. The CDR3 consists of 11 residues. With 1 base removed from V and 3 bases from J, the gap between germline ends came to 4 bases. Germline values: CDR1 SQVTM, CDR2 ANQGSEA. Described treatment: oral pan-JAK inhibitor, 5-10 mg twice daily. Sequencing relied on a cDNA template that was reverse transcribed from extracted RNA. The protocol was immunoSEQ multiplex PCR, while the TCRdb copy is restricted to in-frame clones and leaves out a portion. This sample carries 70,000 or so clones, over 25% of them seen once, and the ten largest clones take 15%.

This clonotype was sampled from a human donor with alopecia areata. The V gene is TRBV29-1, the J gene TRBJ2-7; D is ambiguous. This specimen was CD8+ T cells sorted from blood, taken at week 4, from a patient treated with tofacitinib. CDR3 sequence reads: CSVEGVYEQYF. The DNA for the CDR3 is TGCAGCGTTGAAGGGGTCTACGAGCAGTACTTC.